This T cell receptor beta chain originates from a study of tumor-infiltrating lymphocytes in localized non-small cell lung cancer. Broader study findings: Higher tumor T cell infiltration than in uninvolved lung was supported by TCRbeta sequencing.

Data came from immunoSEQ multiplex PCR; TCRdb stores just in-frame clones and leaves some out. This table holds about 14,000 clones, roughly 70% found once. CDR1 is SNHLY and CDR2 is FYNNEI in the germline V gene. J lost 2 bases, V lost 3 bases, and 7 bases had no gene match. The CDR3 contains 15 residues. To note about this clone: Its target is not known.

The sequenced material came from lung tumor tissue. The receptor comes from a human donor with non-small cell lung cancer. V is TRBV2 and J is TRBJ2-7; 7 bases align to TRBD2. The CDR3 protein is CASSDQPSGPYEQYF. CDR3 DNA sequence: TGTGCCAGCAGTGACCAGCCTAGCGGACCCTACGAGCAGTACTTC.